The sequence of this T cell receptor (beta chain) was determined in a study of blood T cell repertoires in COVID-19. Profiling relied on immunoSEQ multiplex PCR, and the TCRdb table lists in-frame clones only, not all of them. The sample consists of 60,000 to 80,000 clones, 65% to 85% of them appearing once. The TCR comes from a woman aged 40 to 50 with acute COVID-19. Source material: PBMCs or T cells enriched from blood (not recorded which).

The CDR3 nucleotides are TGTGCCAGTAGTCGGACAGATTTCTCCTACGAGCAGTACTTC. It is translated as CASSRTDFSYEQYF. The chain links TRBV19 to TRBJ2-7; possible D gene TRBD1, 6 bases. The germline CDR1 and CDR2 sequences are LNHDA and SQIVND (reference sequence). Trimming pared 5 bases from V and 0 bases from J, leaving 11 bases between. The CDR3 is 14 residues long.